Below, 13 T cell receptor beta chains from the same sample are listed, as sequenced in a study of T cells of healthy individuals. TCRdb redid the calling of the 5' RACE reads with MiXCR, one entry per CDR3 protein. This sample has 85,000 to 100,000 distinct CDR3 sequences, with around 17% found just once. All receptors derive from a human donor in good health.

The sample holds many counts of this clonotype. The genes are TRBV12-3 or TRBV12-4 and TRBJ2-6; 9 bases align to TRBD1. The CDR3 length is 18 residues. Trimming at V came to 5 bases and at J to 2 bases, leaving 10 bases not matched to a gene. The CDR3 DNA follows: TGTGCCAGCAGTCTCCCAGAGGACAGGGGCACTGGGGCCAACGTCCTGACTTTC. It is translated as CASSLPEDRGTGANVLTF.

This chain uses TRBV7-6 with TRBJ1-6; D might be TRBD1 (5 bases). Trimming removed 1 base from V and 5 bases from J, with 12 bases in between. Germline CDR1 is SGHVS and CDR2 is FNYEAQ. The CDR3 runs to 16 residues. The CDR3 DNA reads TGTGCCAGCAGCTTAGGGGGGAAGGGGAATAATTCACCCCTCCACTTT. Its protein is CASSLGGKGNNSPLHF.

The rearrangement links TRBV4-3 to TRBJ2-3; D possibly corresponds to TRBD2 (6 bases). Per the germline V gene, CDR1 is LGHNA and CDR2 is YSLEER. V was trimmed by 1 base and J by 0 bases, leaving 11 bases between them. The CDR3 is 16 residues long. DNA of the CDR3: TGCGCCAGCAGCCAAGCGGAGGGAGTTAGCACAGATACGCAGTATTTT. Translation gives CASSQAEGVSTDTQYF.

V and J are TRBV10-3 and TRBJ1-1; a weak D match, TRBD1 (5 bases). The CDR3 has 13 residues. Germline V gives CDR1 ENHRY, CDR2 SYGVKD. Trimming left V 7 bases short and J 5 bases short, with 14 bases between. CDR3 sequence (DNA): TGTGCCATCAACGACAGAGAGTGGACTGAAGCTTTCTTT. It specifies CAINDREWTEAFF.

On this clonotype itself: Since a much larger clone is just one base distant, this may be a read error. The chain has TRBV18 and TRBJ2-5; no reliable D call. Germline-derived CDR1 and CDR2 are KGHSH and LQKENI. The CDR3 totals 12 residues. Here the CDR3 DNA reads TGTGCCGGCTCACCTTTGGGGGAGACCCAGTACTTC. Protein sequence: CAGSPLGETQYF.

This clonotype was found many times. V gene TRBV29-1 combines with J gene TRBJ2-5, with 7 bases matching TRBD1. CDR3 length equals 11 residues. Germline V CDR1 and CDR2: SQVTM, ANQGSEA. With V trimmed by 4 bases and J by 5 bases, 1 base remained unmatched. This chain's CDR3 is CSVARGETQYF. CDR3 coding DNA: TGCAGCGTTGCCAGGGGGGAGACCCAGTACTTC. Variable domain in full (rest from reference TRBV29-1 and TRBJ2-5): SAVISQKPSRDICQRGTSLTIQCQVDSQVTMMFWYRQQPGQSLTLIATANQGSEATYESGFVIDKFPISRPNLTFSTLTVSNMSPEDSSIYLCSVARGETQYFGPGTRLLVL.

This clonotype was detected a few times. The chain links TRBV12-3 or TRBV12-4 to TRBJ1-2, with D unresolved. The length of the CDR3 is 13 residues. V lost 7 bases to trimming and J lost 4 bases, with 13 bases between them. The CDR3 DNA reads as TGTGCCAGCACACGAGGAGGTTCCTATGGCTACACCTTC. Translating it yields CASTRGGSYGYTF.

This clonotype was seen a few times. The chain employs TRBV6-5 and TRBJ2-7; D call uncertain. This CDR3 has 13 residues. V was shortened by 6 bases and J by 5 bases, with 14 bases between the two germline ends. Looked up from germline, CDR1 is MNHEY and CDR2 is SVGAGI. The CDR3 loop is CASRLTVSHEQYF. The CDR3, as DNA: TGTGCCAGCAGGCTAACAGTTTCCCACGAGCAGTACTTC.

CDR3 in amino acids: CASSQRRGQGGSPLHF. DNA of the CDR3: TGTGCCAGCAGCCAGAGAAGGGGTCAGGGTGGATCACCCCTCCACTTT. This chain connects TRBV4-2 to TRBJ1-6, with D maybe TRBD1 (5 bases). This CDR3 region has 16 residues. With 3 bases removed from V and 10 bases from J, the gap between germline ends came to 19 bases. CDR1 is LGHNA and CDR2 is YNFKEQ in the germline V gene.

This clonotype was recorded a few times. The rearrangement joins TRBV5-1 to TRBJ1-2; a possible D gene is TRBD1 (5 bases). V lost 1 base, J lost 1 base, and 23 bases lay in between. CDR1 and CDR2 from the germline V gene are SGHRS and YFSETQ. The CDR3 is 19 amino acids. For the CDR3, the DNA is TGCGCCAGCAGCTTGTTCGGGGGACCCAGGAGTCCCAATAACTATGGCTACACCTTC. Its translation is CASSLFGGPRSPNNYGYTF.

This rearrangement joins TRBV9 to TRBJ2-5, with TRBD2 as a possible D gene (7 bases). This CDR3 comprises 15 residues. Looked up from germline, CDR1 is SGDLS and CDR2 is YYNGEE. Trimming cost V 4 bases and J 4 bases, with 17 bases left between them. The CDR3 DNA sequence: TGTGCCAGCAGCCCCCGCGGGGGCAAGAGAGAGACCCAGTACTTC. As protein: CASSPRGGKRETQYF.

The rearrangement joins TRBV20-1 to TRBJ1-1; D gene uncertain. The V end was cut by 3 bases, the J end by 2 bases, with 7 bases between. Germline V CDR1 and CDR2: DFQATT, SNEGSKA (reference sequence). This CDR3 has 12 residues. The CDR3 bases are TGCAGTGCTAGTGTCAAAAACACTGAAGCTTTCTTT. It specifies CSASVKNTEAFF.

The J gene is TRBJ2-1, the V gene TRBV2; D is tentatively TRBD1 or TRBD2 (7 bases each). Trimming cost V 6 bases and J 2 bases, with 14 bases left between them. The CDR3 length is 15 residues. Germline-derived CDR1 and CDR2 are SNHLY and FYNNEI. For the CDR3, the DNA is TGTGCCAGCAGGAAGGGAGGGGGCCCCTACAATGAGCAGTTCTTC. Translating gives CASRKGGGPYNEQFF. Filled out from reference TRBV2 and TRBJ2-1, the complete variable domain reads EPEVTQTPSHQVTQMGQEVILRCVPISNHLYFYWYRQILGQKVEFLVSFYNNEISEKSEIFDDQFSVERPDGSNFTLKIRSTKLEDSAMYFCASRKGGGPYNEQFFGPGTRLTVL.